This T cell receptor beta chain emerged from a study of identical twins. This clonotype was recorded at least ten times. No antigen is known for it. Study conclusions and caveats: The models systematically underestimated how much out-of-frame TCR alpha was shared in monozygotic twins.

TCRdb re-called the 5' RACE reads through MiXCR, storing one row per CDR3 protein. Of about 390,000 distinct CDR3 sequences detected, about 10% appear once; the ten largest clones hold roughly 9%. Per the germline V gene, CDR1 is SQVTM and CDR2 is ANQGSEA. The ends lost 6 bases at V and 7 bases at J; junction bases unmatched: 7. This CDR3 is built from 15 residues. The sample taken for sequencing was naive T cells sorted from blood. The TCR originated in a woman aged 45 to 65 in good health. This chain links TRBV29-1 with TRBJ2-1, with 15 bases lining up with TRBD2. CDR3 sequence: CSVRTSGRGTNEQFF. The DNA for the CDR3 is TGCAGCGTAAGGACTAGCGGGAGGGGTACGAATGAGCAGTTCTTC.